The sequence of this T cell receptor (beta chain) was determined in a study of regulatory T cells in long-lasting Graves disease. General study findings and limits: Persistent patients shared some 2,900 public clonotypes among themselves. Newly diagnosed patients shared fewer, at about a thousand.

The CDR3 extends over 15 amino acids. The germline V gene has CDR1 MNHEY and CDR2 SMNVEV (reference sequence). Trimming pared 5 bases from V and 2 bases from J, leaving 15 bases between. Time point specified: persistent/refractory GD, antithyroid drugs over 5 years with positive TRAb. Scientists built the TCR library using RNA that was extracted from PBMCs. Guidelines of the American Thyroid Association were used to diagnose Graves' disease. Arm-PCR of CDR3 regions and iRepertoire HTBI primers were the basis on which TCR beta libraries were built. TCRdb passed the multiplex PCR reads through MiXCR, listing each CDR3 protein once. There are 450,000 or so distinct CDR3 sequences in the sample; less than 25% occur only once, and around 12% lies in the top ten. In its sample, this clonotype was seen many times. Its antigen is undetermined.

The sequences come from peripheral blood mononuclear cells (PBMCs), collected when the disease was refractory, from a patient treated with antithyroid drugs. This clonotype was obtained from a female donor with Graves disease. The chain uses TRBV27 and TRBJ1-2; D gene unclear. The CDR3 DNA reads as TGTGCCAGCAGTCTGACCCCTAGGGCGAACTATGGCTACACCTTC. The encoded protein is CASSLTPRANYGYTF.